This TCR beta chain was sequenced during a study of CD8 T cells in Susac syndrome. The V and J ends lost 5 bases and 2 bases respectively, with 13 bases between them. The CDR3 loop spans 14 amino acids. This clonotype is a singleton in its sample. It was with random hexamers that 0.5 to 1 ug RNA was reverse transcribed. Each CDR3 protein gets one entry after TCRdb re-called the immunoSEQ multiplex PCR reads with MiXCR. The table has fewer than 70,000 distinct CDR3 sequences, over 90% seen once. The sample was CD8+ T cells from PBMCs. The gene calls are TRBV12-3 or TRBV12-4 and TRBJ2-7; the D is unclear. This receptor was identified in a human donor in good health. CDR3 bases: TGTGCCAGCAGTCCATTGGGTGTCGCCTACGAGCAGTACTTC. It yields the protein CASSPLGVAYEQYF.